Listed here are 11 T cell receptor beta chains from one sample, sequenced in a study of blood T cells in healthy people across ages. Using a J-beta primer mix together with a sample-barcoded 5' primer, a second PCR was run for roughly 6 to 11 cycles. In TCRdb, the 5' RACE reads were re-called with MiXCR into one record per CDR3 protein. The sample lists more than 1,400,000 distinct CDR3 sequences, about 43% seen once, with approximately 7.9% in the top ten. Sequencing used blood. All receptors come from a young woman in good health.

This chain's CDR3 is CASTLGAKNIQYF. The CDR3 DNA reads TGTGCCAGCACCCTCGGGGCCAAAAACATTCAGTACTTC. This chain connects TRBV28 to TRBJ2-4; no clear D. The V end lost 7 bases, the J end lost 1 base, and 8 bases lay between the germline ends. The length of the CDR3 is 13 residues. The germline V gene has CDR1 MDHEN and CDR2 SYDVKM.

The CDR3 DNA reads as TGTGCCAGCAGCGTAGAGGGGAAGAGTAATGAAAAACTGTTTTTT. Translated, it gives CASSVEGKSNEKLFF. The chain combines TRBV9 with TRBJ1-4, with D possibly matching TRBD1 (5 bases). The V gene's germline CDR1 is SGDLS and CDR2 YYNGEE. The CDR3 length is 15 residues. V was clipped by 0 bases and J by 4 bases, with 10 bases between them.

The gene calls are TRBV21-1 and TRBJ2-3; the table gives TRBD2 as D, unverified against the DNA. TRBV21-1 is a pseudogene segment. The CDR3 is 18 residues long. Written as DNA, the CDR3 is TGTGCCAGCATTCTCCAACTCGCGGGAGGTTGGAGGGTCCATACGCAGTATTTT. Translated, it gives CASILQLAGGWRVHTQYF.

The sample holds a few counts of this clonotype. The chain links TRBV27 to TRBJ2-7; 8 bases line up with TRBD2. V shed 5 bases and J 2 bases; nucleotides not matched to a gene: 8. Germline-derived CDR1 and CDR2 are MNHEY and SMNVEV (reference sequence). The CDR3 consists of 15 residues. DNA for the CDR3: TGTGCCAGCAGTATAAGCGGGGGCCCCACCTACGAGCAGTACTTC. Protein sequence: CASSISGGPTYEQYF.

The chain has TRBV7-2 and TRBJ1-1; D is possibly TRBD1 (5 bases). Between the trimmed V and J ends, which lost 3 bases and 1 base, there was a span of 9 bases. Looked up from germline, CDR1 is SGHTA and CDR2 is FQGNSA. The CDR3 has 14 amino acids. The CDR3 nucleotides are TGTGCCAGCAGCTTCGGAGGGACGAACACTGAAGCTTTCTTT. Translated, it gives CASSFGGTNTEAFF.

The J gene is TRBJ2-7, the V gene TRBV18; the D gene is possibly TRBD1 (6 bases). V lost 3 bases and J lost 3, with 12 bases in between. In germline, CDR1 is KGHSH, CDR2 LQKENI. The CDR3 consists of 14 residues. CDR3 sequence: CASSPDSKGYEQYF. For the CDR3, the DNA is TGTGCCAGCTCACCGGACAGTAAAGGCTACGAGCAGTACTTC.

The chain links TRBV10-3 to TRBJ2-1; D is possibly TRBD2 (5 bases). The CDR3 sequence is 14 residues long. The germline V and J ends were trimmed by 4 bases and 4 bases, with 11 bases remaining between them. The germline V gene encodes CDR1 ENHRY and CDR2 SYGVKD. The chain's CDR3 is CAISGSPGYNEQFF. The CDR3 DNA follows: TGTGCCATCAGTGGCTCCCCGGGATACAATGAGCAGTTCTTC.

This chain connects TRBV7-9 to TRBJ1-5; weak D call: TRBD1 (5 bases). The germline gives CDR1 SEHNR, CDR2 FQNEAQ (reference sequence). The CDR3 totals 14 residues. V was cut by 5 bases and J by 4 bases, with 12 bases left in between. CDR3 protein: CASSETGLNQPQHF. CDR3 sequence (DNA): TGTGCCAGCAGCGAAACAGGTCTTAATCAGCCCCAGCATTTT.

V gene TRBV7-6 combines with J gene TRBJ1-4, with TRBD1 as a possible D gene (5 bases). Germline V lookup: CDR1 SGHVS, CDR2 FNYEAQ. This CDR3 comprises 16 residues. Trimming left V 2 bases short and J 2 bases short, with 12 bases between. The CDR3 is CASSLSSAGTNEKLFF. The CDR3 DNA reads TGTGCCAGCAGCTTATCAAGCGCAGGGACTAATGAAAAACTGTTTTTT.

This chain uses TRBV12-3 or TRBV12-4 with TRBJ2-7; no clear D gene. The J call may be wrong; the DNA end is better matched by TRBJ2-5. The CDR3 is made up of 12 amino acids. CDR3 sequence: CASSSLWETQYF. The DNA of the CDR3 is TGTGCCAGCAGTTCTTTGTGGGAGACCCAGTACTTC.

The CDR3 DNA follows: TGCAGTGCTAAACACAGAGGCACTGAAGCTTTCTTT. It is translated as CSAKHRGTEAFF. This chain uses TRBV20-1 with TRBJ1-1, with unresolved D. V was shortened by 4 bases and J by 4 bases, with 10 bases between the two germline ends. This CDR3 contains 12 residues. Germline CDR1 is DFQATT and CDR2 is SNEGSKA (reference sequence).